The entry below gives a single T cell receptor beta chain sequence along with its context. Its antigen remains unidentified. The input lacks base qualities; no much larger clone sits a single base away. Reading the germline V gene (reference sequence) gives CDR1 SEHNR and CDR2 FQNEAQ. Trimming takes 5 bases off V and 0 bases off J; junction bases not matched to a gene: 7. The CDR3 starts with the cysteine, ends with the phenylalanine, and has 15 residues. Only CDR3 DNA remains: 45 bases, in frame from the first base. The record originates from a study of T cell changes during pregnancy in multiple sclerosis (dated by TCRdb to between 2018 and 2020). As for the study more broadly: Changes in the T cell repertoire over the course of pregnancy were examined in this study in women with multiple sclerosis.

The library was prepared using the immunoSEQ multiplex PCR assay. As stored in TCRdb, this immuneACCESS dataset retains in-frame rearrangements with V and J assigned. A fraction of the clones does not appear; measured against another copy, unresolved V genes explain less than half of the discrepancy, and the remainder lacks a known reason. The sample includes 50,000 to 75,000 clones, with around nine tenths observed a single time. The ten largest account for 3.3% of the sample. The source of this sequence is a female donor in good health, enrolled as a control in a pregnancy study. The rearrangement joined TRBV7-9 to TRBJ2-7, with 7 junctional bases fitting TRBD1. Sample: peripheral blood, taken in the first trimester of pregnancy. Here is the DNA: TGTGCCAGCAGCCCTAAGACAGGGAGCTCCTACGAGCAGTACTTC. Translated, this gives CASSPKTGSSYEQYF.